One and the same sample provided the 21 T cell receptor beta chains below, sequenced in a study of T cells in Graves' hyperthyroidism and ophthalmopathy (dated by TCRdb to between 2019 and 2020). Libraries were made using multiplex PCR. TCRdb names Illumina HiSeq 2000 as the instrument used. Amplification of TCR beta CDR3 regions was carried out from RNA transcripts. A first-round RT-PCR of the TCR CDR3 used the HTBI primer set with the Qiagen OneStep RT-PCR kit. TCRdb reprocessed the public reads (quality trimming at Q25 with fastp, clone calling with MiXCR) and kept in-frame beta chains. Rows merge per CDR3 protein into single entries with the most common DNA and genes. A total of around 560,000 distinct CDR3 sequences appear in this sample, roughly a sixth of them only once. The top ten clonotypes cover roughly 18% of the sample. Sample: blood. These TCRs come from a woman aged 18-29 years with Graves' hyperthyroidism.

The chain employs TRBV20-1 and TRBJ1-5; D not resolved. The germline gives CDR1 DFQATT, CDR2 SNEGSKA (reference sequence). The CDR3 is 13 amino acids. The ends were cut back, 6 bases at V and 0 bases at J, with 9 bases in the middle. CDR3 in DNA: TGCAGTGCGGAAAAGAATAGCAATCAGCCCCAGCATTTT. Protein: CSAEKNSNQPQHF.

The V and J genes are TRBV20-1 and TRBJ2-5, with TRBD2 matching 11 bases. CDR1 DFQATT and CDR2 SNEGSKA come from the germline V gene (reference sequence). CDR3 size: 13 residues. The CDR3 protein is CSVLAGGQETQYF. In DNA form, the CDR3 reads TGCAGCGTCTTAGCGGGAGGGCAAGAGACCCAGTACTTC.

Worth noting for this clonotype: With a much larger clone just one base away, this may be a read error. The CDR3 sequence is CIFGGKTEAFF. The CDR3 DNA follows: TGCATTTTCGGGGGAAAGACTGAAGCTTTCTTT. V and J are TRBV20-1 and TRBJ1-1, with D maybe TRBD1 (5 bases). The CDR3 runs 11 residues. Germline CDR1 and CDR2: DFQATT and SNEGSKA (reference sequence).

This chain connects TRBV6-1 to TRBJ1-6; 7 nucleotides agree with TRBD1. The germline CDR1 and CDR2 sequences are MNHNS and SASEGT. This CDR3 has 15 amino acids. V shed 6 bases, J shed 6 bases, and the junction held 8 bases outside the gene matches. The chain's CDR3 is CASRLTGAGNSPLHF. In nucleotides, the CDR3 is TGTGCCAGCAGGCTAACAGGGGCCGGTAATTCACCCCTCCACTTT.

Many counts were recorded for this clonotype. V and J are TRBV6-1 and TRBJ2-7, with D perhaps being TRBD1 or TRBD2 (5 bases each). CDR3 size: 15 residues. Trimming stripped 3 bases from V and 5 bases from J, with 17 bases between. Germline-derived CDR1 and CDR2 are MNHNS and SASEGT. CDR3 in amino acids: CASSDHGAGPDEQYF. The CDR3 nucleotides are TGTGCCAGCAGTGACCACGGGGCAGGTCCGGACGAGCAGTACTTC.

This clonotype was recorded at least ten times. This chain joins TRBV7-9 and TRBJ2-1; D remains ambiguous. In germline, CDR1 is SEHNR, CDR2 FQNEAQ (reference sequence). This CDR3 has 14 residues. V was clipped by 0 bases and J by 3 bases, with 6 bases between them. The CDR3 DNA is TGTGCCAGCAGCTTAGCGGGCAACTACAATGAGCAGTTCTTC. Translated: CASSLAGNYNEQFF.

The V call is TRBV4-1, the J call TRBJ1-5; D is unresolved. The CDR3 consists of 14 residues. V gave up 0 bases and J gave up 7 bases, with 10 bases separating them. Germline CDR1 and CDR2: MGHRA and YSYEKL. The CDR3, as DNA: TGCGCCAGCAGCCAAGATCCGGGCGGGCAGCCCCAGCATTTT. Protein sequence: CASSQDPGGQPQHF.

A few counts support this clonotype. The rearrangement uses TRBV7-9 and TRBJ2-2, with 10 bases fitting TRBD1. The CDR3 loop spans 21 amino acids. Losses at the gene ends were 6 bases for V and 2 bases for J; bases not matched to a gene: 21. Germline CDR1 SEHNR, CDR2 FQNEAQ (reference sequence). The CDR3 bases are TGTGCCAGCAGTCGAGACAGGGGGCGTAGAGCGGGAGATTATAACACCGGGGAGCTGTTTTTT. It translates to CASSRDRGRRAGDYNTGELFF.

This clonotype was seen a few times. The chain links TRBV18 to TRBJ1-2; D not resolved. This CDR3 region has 13 residues. V dropped 6 bases and J dropped 6 bases, with 14 bases sitting between them. Germline V gives CDR1 KGHSH, CDR2 LQKENI. The DNA for the CDR3 is TGTGCCAGCTCCCAGAATCCCGTGGATGGCTACACCTTC. It specifies CASSQNPVDGYTF.

The chain couples TRBV19 to TRBJ2-1; D possibly corresponds to TRBD2 (6 bases). Germline V gene lookup returns CDR1 LNHDA and CDR2 SQIVND (reference sequence). This CDR3 is 15 amino acids long. Deletions cut 2 bases from V and 6 bases from J, with 14 bases between. In DNA, the CDR3 is TGTGCCAGTAGTATAAAGGGGTCGGGGGTCAATGAGCAGTTCTTC. It is translated as CASSIKGSGVNEQFF.

Comments on this clonotype: Given a much more abundant clone one base away, this may be a read error. The chain links TRBV20-1 to TRBJ2-7, with no clear D. The J call may be in error: the DNA end matches TRBJ2-1 better. The germline V gene encodes CDR1 DFQATT and CDR2 SNEGSKA (reference sequence). This CDR3 has 13 residues. The CDR3 reads CSAASLDSYEQFF. CDR3 sequence (DNA): TGCAGTGCGGCGAGTTTAGACTCCTACGAGCAGTTCTTC.

This chain joins TRBV4-2 and TRBJ2-1; D possibly corresponds to TRBD1 (6 bases). The CDR3 spans 14 residues. Trimming took off 0 bases at V and 4 bases at J, with 7 bases between the two ends. Germline CDR1 reads LGHNA; CDR2 reads YNFKEQ. The CDR3 spells CASSQDRGYNEQFF. In DNA, the CDR3 is TGTGCCAGCAGCCAAGATAGGGGGTACAATGAGCAGTTCTTC.

The rearrangement uses TRBV20-1 and TRBJ2-7, with D unresolved. Trimming removed 5 bases at V and 2 bases at J, with 13 bases between. Germline V gene data show CDR1 as DFQATT and CDR2 as SNEGSKA (reference sequence). The CDR3 extends over 13 amino acids. In nucleotides, the CDR3 is TGCAGTGCTCCGACTCTCCTAGCCTACGAGCAGTACTTC. Translated: CSAPTLLAYEQYF.

The V and J genes are TRBV12-3 or TRBV12-4 and TRBJ1-2; no reliable D call. The V and J ends lost 10 bases and 8 bases respectively, with 17 bases between them. The CDR3 totals 12 residues. This chain's CDR3 is CAIPDPKEGYTF. CDR3 coding DNA: TGTGCCATCCCGGACCCGAAGGAGGGCTACACCTTC.

This chain uses TRBV27 with TRBJ2-2; 8 bases agree with TRBD2. This CDR3 has 15 residues. The V and J ends lost 2 bases and 6 bases, in that order; junction bases with no gene match: 5. Germline-derived CDR1 and CDR2 are MNHEY and SMNVEV (reference sequence). This CDR3 is CASSLRLAIAGELFF. For the CDR3, the DNA is TGTGCCAGCAGTTTAAGACTAGCGATCGCCGGGGAGCTGTTTTTT.

The gene calls are TRBV5-1 and TRBJ1-2; TRBD1 might be the D (6 bases). V dropped 3 bases and J dropped 0 bases, with 15 bases sitting between them. This CDR3 spans 16 amino acids. From germline, CDR1 is SGHRS and CDR2 YFSETQ. The CDR3 sequence: CASSSVGGASNYGYTF. The CDR3 coding sequence is TGCGCCAGCAGCTCGGTCGGGGGGGCTTCTAACTATGGCTACACCTTC.

The table lists this clonotype with many counts. The rearrangement joins TRBV7-2 to TRBJ2-7; D might be TRBD1 (7 bases). Germline V CDR1 and CDR2: SGHTA, FQGNSA. The CDR3 has 15 amino acids. V lost 0 bases, J lost 4 bases, and 13 bases lay in between. CDR3 nucleotide sequence: TGTGCCAGCAGCTTAGCCCCAGGGGGGAGGTACGAGCAGTACTTC. Its protein product is CASSLAPGGRYEQYF.

This clonotype came up a few times. The chain combines TRBV7-9 with TRBJ1-1, with D hard to call. CDR1 and CDR2 from the germline V gene are SEHNR and FQNEAQ (reference sequence). Deletions cut 5 bases from V and 6 bases from J, with 10 bases between. The CDR3 is 12 residues long. The CDR3 is CASSQVSSEAFF. The CDR3 DNA is TGTGCCAGCAGCCAGGTTTCGTCTGAAGCTTTCTTT.

Ten or more counts support this clonotype. The chain uses TRBV7-3 and TRBJ1-2; no clear D. This CDR3 is 12 amino acids long. Between the trimmed V and J ends, which lost 1 base and 8 bases, there was a span of 8 bases. CDR1 is SGHTA, CDR2 FQGTGA, per germline. The CDR3 here is CASSLRPGGYTF. CDR3 bases: TGTGCCAGCAGCTTAAGACCTGGGGGCTACACCTTC.

This clonotype has more than one count but fewer than ten. This rearrangement joins TRBV10-3 to TRBJ1-1; no reliable D call. Trimming stripped 6 bases from V and 3 bases from J, with 14 bases between. The CDR3 sequence is 14 residues long. Germline-derived CDR1 and CDR2 are ENHRY and SYGVKD. CDR3 in DNA: TGTGCCATCAGGGACCTCGCAGGCCACACTGAAGCTTTCTTT. It yields the protein CAIRDLAGHTEAFF.

This clonotype was counted many times. This chain links TRBV28 with TRBJ2-5; D remains ambiguous. The V and J ends lost 2 bases and 0 bases respectively, with 16 bases between them. The CDR3 has 17 residues. Germline V CDR1 and CDR2: MDHEN, SYDVKM. For the CDR3, the DNA is TGTGCCAGCAGTTTACGAGGAGTTGGCCCGTACCAAGAGACCCAGTACTTC. Its protein product is CASSLRGVGPYQETQYF.